The entry below describes one TCR beta chain. Its antigen is unknown. From its re-call of the 5' RACE reads, TCRdb lists each CDR3 protein once, without DNA. The table lists approximately 160,000 distinct CDR3 sequences, with around 7.2% in the top ten. The authors drew 2.5 to 3 ml of blood from each donor. These data are taken from a study of monozygotic twins with inflammatory bowel disease. General study points: Against healthy co-twins, IBD patients had lower TCRbeta diversity (measured by inverse Simpson). Healthy twins shared more clonotypes with others than IBD patients, most markedly active ones. There was no way to distinguish the different T cell subtypes.

Looked up from germline, CDR1 is SGHNT and CDR2 is YYREEE (reference sequence). The CDR3 runs to 17 residues. This sequence joins TRBV5-4 and TRBJ2-5; with no DNA, the TCRdb D assignment of TRBD1 cannot be verified. Sequencing was done on a sample of blood. The TCR sequence derives from a human donor with ulcerative colitis or Crohn's disease, or a healthy co-twin of an affected twin (not recorded which). CDR3: CASSLPKGGNSQETQYF.